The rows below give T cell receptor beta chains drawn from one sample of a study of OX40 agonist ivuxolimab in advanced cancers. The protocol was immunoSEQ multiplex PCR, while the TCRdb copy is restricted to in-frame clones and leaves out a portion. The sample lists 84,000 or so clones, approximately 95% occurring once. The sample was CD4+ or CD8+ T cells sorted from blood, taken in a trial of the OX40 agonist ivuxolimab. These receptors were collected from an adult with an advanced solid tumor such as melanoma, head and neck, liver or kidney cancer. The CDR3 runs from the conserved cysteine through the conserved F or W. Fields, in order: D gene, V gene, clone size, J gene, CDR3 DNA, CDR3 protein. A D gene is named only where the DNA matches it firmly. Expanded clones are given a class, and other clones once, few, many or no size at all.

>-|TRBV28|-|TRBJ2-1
TGTGCCAGCAGCCCAAGTAGCGATCCCTCCTTTGAGCAGTTCTTC
CASSPSSDPSFEQFF
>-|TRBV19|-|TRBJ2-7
TGTGCCAGTAGTCCGGGACAATTTGGGTACGAGCAGTACTTC
CASSPGQFGYEQYF
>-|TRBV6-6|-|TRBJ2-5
TGTGCCAGCAGTCTTGTCGGGAGAGAGACCCAGTACTTC
CASSLVGRETQYF
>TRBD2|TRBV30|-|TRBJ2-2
TGTGCCTGGAGAACCCTTAGCGGGAGTCCCGGGGAGCTGTTTTTT
CAWRTLSGSPGELFF
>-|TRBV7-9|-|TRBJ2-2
TGTGCCGGGGGGGGCCCGAGCCCTTGGAACACCGGGGAGCTGTTTTTT
CAGGGPSPWNTGELFF
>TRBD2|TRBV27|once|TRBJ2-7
TGTGCCAGTAGGGGGACTAGCTCCTACGAGCAGTACTTC
CASRGTSSYEQYF
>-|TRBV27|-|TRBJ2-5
TGTGCCAGCAGCGGACTGCAAGAGACCCAGTACTTC
CASSGLQETQYF
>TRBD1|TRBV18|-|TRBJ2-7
TGTGCCAGCTCACCCTCGACAGGGGCGACCTACGAGCAGTACTTC
CASSPSTGATYEQYF
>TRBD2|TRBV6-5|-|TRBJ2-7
TGTGCCAGCAGTTCCCTCCTAGCGGGAGTAGCGGAGCAGTACTTC
CASSSLLAGVAEQYF
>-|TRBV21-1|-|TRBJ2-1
TGTGCCAGCAGCAACGGGGGCCCATTCAACAATGAGCAGTTCTTC
CASSNGGPFNNEQFF
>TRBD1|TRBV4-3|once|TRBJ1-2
TGCGCCAGCAGCCAACTCCCCGGACAGGGAGCTGGCTACACCTTC
CASSQLPGQGAGYTF
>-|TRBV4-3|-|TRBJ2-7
TGCGCCAGCAGCCAAGACGGAGGCGGGTACGAGCAGTACTTC
CASSQDGGGYEQYF
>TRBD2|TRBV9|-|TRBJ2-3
TGTGCCAGCAGCACTCGGACTAGCGGTAGCACAGATACGCAGTATTTT
CASSTRTSGSTDTQYF
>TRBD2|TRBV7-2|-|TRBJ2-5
TGTGCCAGCAGCTCAGGCGCGGGTAGCGGGAAACGTCAAGAGACCCAGTACTTC
CASSSGAGSGKRQETQYF
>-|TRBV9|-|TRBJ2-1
TGTGCCAGCAGCCACCCCCGGGTGGACTCCTACTCCTACAATGAGCAGTTCTTC
CASSHPRVDSYSYNEQFF
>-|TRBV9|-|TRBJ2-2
TGTGCCACATCTCAGGGCGGTTCCCCAAACACCGGGGAGCTGTTTTTT
CATSQGGSPNTGELFF
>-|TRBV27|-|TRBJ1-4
TGTGCCAGCCAGGGTGCAGGTGAAAAACTGTTTTTT
CASQGAGEKLFF
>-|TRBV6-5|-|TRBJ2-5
TGTGCCAGCAGTTACACCCTAGGACTTAAAGAGACCCAGTACTTC
CASSYTLGLKETQYF
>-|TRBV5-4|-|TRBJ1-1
TGTGCCAGCAGCTTGGGAGGGGGTCTCACTGAAGCTTTCTTT
CASSLGGGLTEAFF
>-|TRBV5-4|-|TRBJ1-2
TGTGCCAGCAGCCGAAGCGACATCCGAGCCTACTATGGCTACACCTTC
CASSRSDIRAYYGYTF
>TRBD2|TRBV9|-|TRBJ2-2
TGTGCCAGCAGCGTAGGCCTAGCGGACACCGGGGAGCTGTTTTTT
CASSVGLADTGELFF
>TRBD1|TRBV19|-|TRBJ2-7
TGTGCCAGTAGTACCTCCGGGACAGGTACCTACGAGCAGTACTTC
CASSTSGTGTYEQYF
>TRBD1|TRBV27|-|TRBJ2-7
TGTGCCAGCAGTTTAAGAGGGGGCCTAAGCTACGAGCAGTACTTC
CASSLRGGLSYEQYF
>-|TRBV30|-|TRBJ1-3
TGTGCCTGGGTTACGGGATCTGGAAACACCATATATTTT
CAWVTGSGNTIYF